This T cell receptor beta chain was sequenced in a study of blood T cell repertoires in COVID-19. Study information: From the United States, Italy and Spain came samples of acute and convalescent COVID-19. From T cells, B-cell-depleted T cells, or PBMCs came the material, which was cDNA or gDNA.

Losses at the gene ends were 1 base for V and 4 bases for J; bases not matched to a gene: 10. CDR1 is LGHNA, CDR2 YNFKEQ, per germline. The CDR3 has 16 amino acids. Only one count was recorded for this clone. The same CDR3 also results from other DNA sequences found in this sample. Seattle patients were enrolled during active infection and followed longitudinally. Under the authors' procedure: Amplifying reference gene primers gave estimates of nucleated cell counts. Only in-frame clones appear in the TCRdb table, and some are missing; sequencing was by immunoSEQ multiplex PCR. The V and J calls and clone size come from that table; D and trimming were worked out from the DNA. The sample has 250,000 to 350,000 clones; around 81% are singletons.

This clonotype was sampled from a person aged 65 to 85 with COVID-19, enrolled during active disease. This chain joins TRBV4-2 and TRBJ2-7; 7 nucleotides align to TRBD2. Sequences were obtained from peripheral blood. In DNA, the CDR3 is TGTGCCAGCAGCCAAGCCTTGGCGGGGGAAGGGTACGAGCAGTACTTC. Translation: CASSQALAGEGYEQYF.